The 28 T cell receptor beta chains in this list originate from one sample, sequenced in a study of patients and donors after allogeneic stem cell transplantation. TCRdb re-called the RT-PCR reads through MiXCR, storing one row per CDR3 protein. The sample records 20,000 to 30,000 distinct CDR3 sequences, roughly two fifths being singletons. Sequenced material: blood, either unsorted or a sorted T cell fraction (not recorded which). These receptors all come from a human donor who was either an allogeneic HSCT recipient or a stem cell or donor lymphocyte infusion donor (not recorded which). It is not recorded whose cells these are; they may come from a transplant donor.

This clonotype is a singleton in its sample. J is TRBJ1-5 and V is TRBV27; 7 nucleotides agree with TRBD1. V gave up 6 bases and J gave up 0 bases; unmatched junction bases: 5. CDR1 and CDR2 (germline): MNHEY, SMNVEV (reference sequence). CDR3 size: 15 residues. The CDR3 nucleotides read TGTGCCAGCAGCCCCGGGACAGCTAGCAATCAGCCCCAGCATTTT. Amino acid sequence: CASSPGTASNQPQHF.

This clonotype has just a few counts. The V call is TRBV29-1, the J call TRBJ2-3, with D possibly called TRBD1 or TRBD2 (6 bases each). Germline CDR1 SQVTM, CDR2 ANQGSEA. CDR3 length equals 11 residues. V lost 4 bases and J 7 bases, leaving 9 bases between the germline ends. The CDR3, as DNA: TGCAGCGTTGGGGGGGACAATACGCAGTATTTT. Translating gives CSVGGDNTQYF.

The rearrangement joins TRBV27 to TRBJ1-6; D perhaps matches TRBD1 (5 bases). The ends were cut back, 4 bases at V and 9 bases at J, with 10 bases in the middle. CDR3 length: 13 residues. The germline V gene has CDR1 MNHEY and CDR2 SMNVEV (reference sequence). The CDR3 here is CASSYRGVSPLHF. The CDR3 DNA reads as TGTGCCAGCAGTTATAGAGGGGTTTCACCCCTCCACTTT.

The chain carries TRBV5-1 and TRBJ2-5, with D possibly called TRBD1 or TRBD2 (5 bases each). This CDR3 region has 14 residues. Germline CDR1 reads SGHRS; CDR2 reads YFSETQ. Between the trimmed V and J ends, which lost 0 bases and 3 bases, there was a span of 9 bases. CDR3 loop: CASSLVGTKETQYF. The CDR3 DNA reads TGCGCCAGCAGCTTGGTGGGGACGAAAGAGACCCAGTACTTC.

The CDR3 here is CASSYWNEQFF. In DNA, the CDR3 is TGTGCCAGCAGTTATTGGAATGAGCAGTTCTTC. The rearrangement links TRBV6-2 or TRBV6-3 to TRBJ2-1; unclear D gene. With 3 bases removed from V and 7 bases from J, the gap between germline ends came to 4 bases. CDR1 is MNHEY and CDR2 is SVGEGT in the germline V gene. This CDR3 is built from 11 residues.

This clonotype turned up a few times. The V gene is TRBV5-6, the J gene TRBJ1-2; D is uncertain. In germline, CDR1 is SGHDT, CDR2 YYEEEE. This CDR3 is 13 amino acids long. V was shortened by 0 bases and J by 5 bases, with 8 bases between the two germline ends. The CDR3 here is CASSLASPYGYTF. As DNA, the CDR3 is TGTGCCAGCAGCTTGGCATCTCCTTATGGCTACACCTTC.

V usage is TRBV20-1 and J usage is TRBJ2-7; D is unresolved. The CDR3 totals 13 residues. Per the germline V gene, CDR1 is DFQATT and CDR2 is SNEGSKA (reference sequence). Trimming took off 3 bases at V and 3 bases at J, with 12 bases between the two ends. The CDR3 DNA reads as TGCAGTGCTAGCATTCCGGGTGTCTACGAGCAGTACTTC. Encoded protein: CSASIPGVYEQYF.

The chain links TRBV12-3 or TRBV12-4 to TRBJ2-1; 11 bases line up with TRBD2. The junction had 11 bases not matched to a gene; V was cut back by 6 bases and J by 4 bases. The CDR3 extends over 17 amino acids. CDR3 residues: CASRTGRVAGGYNEQFF. The CDR3 nucleotides are TGTGCCAGCAGAACCGGGAGGGTAGCGGGGGGGTACAATGAGCAGTTCTTC.

This chain links TRBV5-1 with TRBJ2-3; 9 bases align to TRBD1. CDR1 and CDR2 from the germline V gene are SGHRS and YFSETQ. V trimming: 1 base; J trimming: 4 bases; junction bases outside the gene matches: 4. The CDR3 is made up of 15 amino acids. The CDR3 loop is CASSLTGGNSDTQYF. For the CDR3, the DNA is TGCGCCAGCAGCTTGACAGGGGGCAATTCAGATACGCAGTATTTT.

The chain combines TRBV19 with TRBJ1-4; maybe TRBD1 (6 bases). The V gene's germline CDR1 is LNHDA and CDR2 SQIVND (reference sequence). The CDR3 has 13 residues. V lost 4 bases and J lost 8, with 11 bases in between. The CDR3 nucleotides read TGTGCCAGTAGTAGAGATGGGGGCGAAAAACTGTTTTTT. This encodes CASSRDGGEKLFF.

This clonotype was detected only once. The chain recombines TRBV6-5 with TRBJ1-2; unclear D gene. The V gene's germline CDR1 is MNHEY and CDR2 SVGAGI. The CDR3 is 12 residues long. V was trimmed by 0 bases and J by 6 bases, leaving 5 bases between them. DNA of the CDR3: TGTGCCAGCAGTTACTCGGGGAATGGCTACACCTTC. Translating it yields CASSYSGNGYTF.

This clonotype was detected only a few times. V is TRBV5-5 and J is TRBJ1-1; weak D call: TRBD1 (5 bases). The V gene's germline CDR1 is SGHKS and CDR2 YYEKEE (reference sequence). CDR3 size: 15 residues. Trimming shortened V by 1 base and J by 1 base, and 11 bases separated the two germline ends. This chain's CDR3 is CASSLWGLTNTEAFF. The CDR3 DNA is TGTGCCAGCAGCTTGTGGGGACTCACGAACACTGAAGCTTTCTTT.

This clonotype was counted only a few times. The V and J genes are TRBV29-1 and TRBJ2-1; D is unclear. The CDR3 has 13 residues. CDR1 is SQVTM and CDR2 is ANQGSEA in the germline V gene. V was cut by 4 bases and J by 5 bases, with 12 bases left in between. In DNA form, the CDR3 reads TGCAGCGTTGGCCGAATACAGCACAATGAGCAGTTCTTC. Its translation: CSVGRIQHNEQFF.

The chain employs TRBV18 and TRBJ2-7; D gene ambiguous. Per germline, CDR1 KGHSH and CDR2 LQKENI. Trimming stripped 3 bases from V and 0 bases from J, with 12 bases between. There are 15 residues in the CDR3. The CDR3, as DNA: TGTGCCAGCTCACCGGATCCCCTGAGCTCCTACGAGCAGTACTTC. This gives the protein CASSPDPLSSYEQYF.

This chain uses TRBV6-5 with TRBJ1-1; D might be TRBD1 (5 bases). The V and J ends lost 4 bases and 7 bases respectively, with 16 bases between them. Germline values: CDR1 MNHEY, CDR2 SVGAGI. The CDR3 is 14 amino acids. DNA of the CDR3: TGTGCCAGCAGTTCAGGGCTAGAGAGCGGTGAAGCTTTCTTT. As protein: CASSSGLESGEAFF.

This CDR3 reads CASSLREYEQYF. DNA for the CDR3: TGTGCCAGCAGTTTAAGGGAATACGAGCAGTACTTC. The J gene is TRBJ2-7, the V gene TRBV12-3 or TRBV12-4; D gene uncertain. The CDR3 has 12 residues. V lost 2 bases to trimming and J lost 4 bases, with 6 bases between them.

The chain employs TRBV7-9 and TRBJ2-7, with D perhaps TRBD1 or TRBD2 (6 bases each). The CDR3 contains 14 residues. The germline V gene encodes CDR1 SEHNR and CDR2 FQNEAQ (reference sequence). V was cut by 1 base and J by 3 bases, with 10 bases left in between. In nucleotides, the CDR3 is TGTGCCAGCAGCTTAGAGGGGGGATACTACGAGCAGTACTTC. This codes for CASSLEGGYYEQYF.

The chain joins TRBV6-5 to TRBJ1-3; TRBD1 aligns across 8 bases. After removal of 0 bases from V and 2 bases from J, the junction contained 3 bases not matched to a gene. The germline V gene encodes CDR1 MNHEY and CDR2 SVGAGI. This CDR3 contains 16 residues. DNA for the CDR3: TGTGCCAGCAGTTACTCGGACAGGGAGACTGGAAACACCATATATTTT. Its protein is CASSYSDRETGNTIYF.

The V gene is TRBV5-1, the J gene TRBJ1-2; 8 bases are shared with TRBD1. In germline, CDR1 is SGHRS, CDR2 YFSETQ. The junction had 2 bases not matched to a gene; V was cut back by 5 bases and J by 2 bases. The CDR3 loop spans 13 amino acids. The CDR3 spells CASRGQGNYGYTF. The CDR3 DNA is TGCGCCAGCAGAGGACAGGGCAACTATGGCTACACCTTC.

The rearrangement links TRBV7-3 to TRBJ2-1; 9 bases align to TRBD2. The CDR3 contains 15 residues. V lost 0 bases to trimming and J lost 7 bases; unmatched junction nucleotides: 4. The germline CDR1 and CDR2 sequences are SGHTA and FQGTGA. The CDR3 sequence: CASSLTREGFNEQFF. DNA for the CDR3: TGTGCCAGCAGCTTAACGCGGGAGGGCTTTAATGAGCAGTTCTTC.

The V gene is TRBV20-1, the J gene TRBJ1-5; D might be TRBD1 (6 bases). Looked up from germline, CDR1 is DFQATT and CDR2 is SNEGSKA (reference sequence). The CDR3 is 15 amino acids. Trimming left V 2 bases short and J 4 bases short, with 15 bases between. The CDR3 here is CSARSTGTLNQPQHF. The DNA of the CDR3 is TGCAGTGCTAGAAGCACCGGGACACTAAATCAGCCCCAGCATTTT.

This clonotype appeared a few times. The chain is built from TRBV5-1 and TRBJ2-3; D ambiguous. Trimming cost V 2 bases and J 2 bases, with 6 bases left between them. Germline V gene lookup returns CDR1 SGHRS and CDR2 YFSETQ. CDR3 length equals 13 residues. The CDR3 DNA reads as TGCGCCAGCAGCTTACTAATCACAGATACGCAGTATTTT. Protein product: CASSLLITDTQYF.

A single count supports this clonotype. V usage is TRBV7-9 and J usage is TRBJ1-2; D is unclear. Looked up from germline, CDR1 is SEHNR and CDR2 is FQNEAQ (reference sequence). The CDR3 loop spans 13 amino acids. Trimming took off 2 bases at V and 3 bases at J, with 7 bases between the two ends. CDR3 nucleotides: TGTGCCAGCAGCTTACGCCAATACTATGGCTACACCTTC. This sequence encodes CASSLRQYYGYTF.

This clonotype was detected only a few times. V usage is TRBV2 and J usage is TRBJ1-1, with 8 positions matching TRBD1. The ends lost 6 bases at V and 0 bases at J; junction bases unmatched: 3. This CDR3 region has 14 residues. Germline V gives CDR1 SNHLY, CDR2 FYNNEI. The CDR3 sequence: CASRRTGMNTEAFF. As DNA, the CDR3 is TGTGCCAGCAGAAGGACAGGGATGAACACTGAAGCTTTCTTT.

As regards this clonotype: The junction departs from the called germline gene at one end, perhaps through a read error. V and J are TRBV29-1 and TRBJ2-3; D unresolved. This CDR3 is 16 amino acids long. The germline CDR1 and CDR2 sequences are SQVTM and ANQGSEA. The CDR3 region is CSVEKGWVLSTYTQYF. The CDR3 DNA reads as TGCAGCGTTGAAAAAGGATGGGTACTAAGCACATATACGCAGTATTTT.

This clonotype was recorded a few times. This chain joins TRBV12-3 or TRBV12-4 and TRBJ1-6; a weak D match, TRBD1 (5 bases). V shed 2 bases and J shed 4 bases, with 12 bases lying between them. The CDR3 loop spans 16 amino acids. In DNA form, the CDR3 reads TGTGCCAGCAGTTTAAGTACAGGAGGTTATAATTCACCCCTCCACTTT. Protein: CASSLSTGGYNSPLHF.

The chain uses TRBV12-3 or TRBV12-4 and TRBJ1-2; 7 nucleotides line up with TRBD1. V lost 3 bases and J lost 3; bases outside the gene matches: 4. The CDR3 spans 14 residues. The CDR3: CASSFRGQDYGYTF. DNA of the CDR3: TGTGCCAGCAGTTTTAGGGGGCAAGACTATGGCTACACCTTC.

This chain connects TRBV5-1 to TRBJ2-3, with a possible D match to TRBD1 (6 bases). Germline loops: CDR1 SGHRS, CDR2 YFSETQ. Trimming removed 7 bases at V and 1 base at J, with 13 bases between. CDR3 length equals 14 residues. CDR3 nucleotides: TGCGCCAGCGGACGGGACAAAGGCACAGATACGCAGTATTTT. The encoded protein is CASGRDKGTDTQYF.